This T cell receptor beta chain was recovered during a study of blood T cell repertoires in COVID-19. The CDR3 runs to 16 residues. Germline CDR1 and CDR2: LGHNA and YNFKEQ. The germline V and J ends were trimmed by 0 bases and 0 bases, with 11 bases remaining between them. Only in-frame clones appear in the TCRdb table, and some are missing; sequencing was by immunoSEQ multiplex PCR. The profile covers tens of thousands of clones, with around 90% appearing a single time and about 5.4% taken by the ten largest. The source material was peripheral blood. The sequence derives from a human donor in a cohort sampled during active COVID-19. The V and J genes are TRBV4-2 and TRBJ1-1; TRBD1 might be the D (6 bases). CDR3 DNA: TGTGCCAGCAGCCAAGATCCCCAGGGGCTGAACACTGAAGCTTTCTTT. Amino acid sequence: CASSQDPQGLNTEAFF.